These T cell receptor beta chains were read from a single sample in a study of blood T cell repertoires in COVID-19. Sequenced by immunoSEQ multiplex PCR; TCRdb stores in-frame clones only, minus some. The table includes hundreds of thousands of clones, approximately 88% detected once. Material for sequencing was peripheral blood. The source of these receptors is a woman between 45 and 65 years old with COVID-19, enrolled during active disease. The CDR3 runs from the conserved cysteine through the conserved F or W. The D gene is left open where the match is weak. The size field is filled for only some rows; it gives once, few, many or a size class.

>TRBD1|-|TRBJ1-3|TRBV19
TGTGCCAGTATTACAGGGGTCGGAAACACCATATATTTT
CASITGVGNTIYF
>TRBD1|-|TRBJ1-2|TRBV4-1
TGCGCCAGCAGCCAAGCCGTAACCAGGGGGTCTGGCTACACCTTC
CASSQAVTRGSGYTF
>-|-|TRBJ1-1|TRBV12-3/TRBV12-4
TGTGCCAGCCTCCTCGTAACTGAAGCTTTCTTT
CASLLVTEAFF
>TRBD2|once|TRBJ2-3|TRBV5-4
TGTGCCAGCAGCCCCGGGACTAGCGGGGGGCCTAGCGCAGATACGCAGTATTTT
CASSPGTSGGPSADTQYF
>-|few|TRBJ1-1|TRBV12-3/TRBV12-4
TGTGCCAGCAGTTTAGGGCAGGGGATAAGGGCTTTCTTT
CASSLGQGIRAFF
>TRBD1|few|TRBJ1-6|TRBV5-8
TGTGCCAGCAGCTTGGCCGGGACAGGGGGAGGGTCACCCCTCCACTTT
CASSLAGTGGGSPLHF
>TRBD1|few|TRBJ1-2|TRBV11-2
TGTGCCAGCAGCTTACTCTTAGGGACAGGGCCCCTAGCCTTC
CASSLLLGTGPLAF
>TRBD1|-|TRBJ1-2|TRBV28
TGTGCCAGCGGGGGACAGGGAAATCGGTATGGCTACACCTTC
CASGGQGNRYGYTF
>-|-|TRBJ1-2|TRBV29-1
TGCAGCGTTGAATCGAGGGAAGCGTATGGCTACACCTTC
CSVESREAYGYTF
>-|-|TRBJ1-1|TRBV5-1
TGCGCCAGCAGCTTGTTACAGGCCGGGTCTGAAGCTTTCTTT
CASSLLQAGSEAFF
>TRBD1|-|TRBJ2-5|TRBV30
TGTGCCTGGAGAAAAGGACTGGGACAGGGTTTTGGGGAGACCCAGTACTTC
CAWRKGLGQGFGETQYF
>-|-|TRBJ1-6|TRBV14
TGTGCCAGCTCCTCAGGGTTCACCCCCCTCCACTTT
CASSSGFTPLHF
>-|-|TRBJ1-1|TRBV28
TGTGCCAGCAACTACCCGGGGGGGGATGAAGCTTTCTTT
CASNYPGGDEAFF
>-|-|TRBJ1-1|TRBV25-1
TGTGCCAGCAGTGAGTGCGTTTCGGTGGACACTGAAGCTTTCTTT
CASSECVSVDTEAFF
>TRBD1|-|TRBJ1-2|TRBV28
TGTGCCAGCAGTTTAGCACAGGGGAATGGCTACACCTTC
CASSLAQGNGYTF
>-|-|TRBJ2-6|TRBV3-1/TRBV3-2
TGTGCCAGCAGCCCCGACAGGTACTCTGGGGCCAACGTCCTGACTTTC
CASSPDRYSGANVLTF
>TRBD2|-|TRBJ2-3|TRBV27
TGTGCCAGCAAGTGGGATAGCGGGGGGGCGAGCACAGATACGCAGTATTTT
CASKWDSGGASTDTQYF
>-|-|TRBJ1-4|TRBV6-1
TGTGCCAGCAGTGAAGCGGGGAGGGGTGAAAAACTGTTTTTT
CASSEAGRGEKLFF
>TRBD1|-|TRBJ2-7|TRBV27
TGTGCCAGCAGTCAGACAGGGACAGTCTACGAGCAGTACTTC
CASSQTGTVYEQYF
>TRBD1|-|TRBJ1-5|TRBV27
TGTGCCAGCAGTCTTACATGGACAGGCTTTAGCAATCAGCCCCAGCATTTT
CASSLTWTGFSNQPQHF
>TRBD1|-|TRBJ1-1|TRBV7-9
TGTGCCAGCAGCTCGACAGGGTATGAAGCTTTCTTT
CASSSTGYEAFF
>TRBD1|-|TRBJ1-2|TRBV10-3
TGTGCCATCAGCGCGGGACAGGGTTATAACTATGGCTACACCTTC
CAISAGQGYNYGYTF
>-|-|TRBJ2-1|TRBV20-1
TGCAGTGCTATCTGGGGAGGTGAGCAGTTCTTC
CSAIWGGEQFF
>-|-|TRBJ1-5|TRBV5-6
TGTGCCAGCAGCCTACAGGGCTTCAATCAGCCCCAGCATTTT
CASSLQGFNQPQHF
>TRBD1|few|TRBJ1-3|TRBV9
TGTGCCAGCAGCACCAGGACAGGCGGAGGGAACACCATATATTTT
CASSTRTGGGNTIYF
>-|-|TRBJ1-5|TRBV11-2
TGTGCCAGCAGCTCCCGATGGGGAGAGCCCCAGCATTTT
CASSSRWGEPQHF
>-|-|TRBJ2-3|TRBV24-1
TGTGCCACCAGTGATTCCCCCGGGTCCTTAAGGACAGATACGCAGTATTTT
CATSDSPGSLRTDTQYF
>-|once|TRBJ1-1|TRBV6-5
TGTGCCAGCAGCGTTGAGCGGGGCAACATTTTTGAAGCTTTCTTT
CASSVERGNIFEAFF
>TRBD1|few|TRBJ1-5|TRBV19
TGTGCCAGTAGTTTATTGGGACAGGGGGGGCTGAATCAGCCCCAGCATTTT
CASSLLGQGGLNQPQHF
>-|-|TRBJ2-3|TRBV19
TGTGCCAGTAGTCCCCAGGGAGATACGCAGTATTTT
CASSPQGDTQYF
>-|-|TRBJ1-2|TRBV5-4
TGTGCCAGCAGCTTGTTGGGGGGGAGGTTTCGTAACTATGGCTACACCTTC
CASSLLGGRFRNYGYTF
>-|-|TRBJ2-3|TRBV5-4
TGTGCCAGCAGCTTGGGACCAGTAGGAGGTACGCAGTATTTT
CASSLGPVGGTQYF
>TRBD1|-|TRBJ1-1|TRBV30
TGTGCCTGGAACAGGGGGGACACTGAAGCTTTCTTT
CAWNRGDTEAFF
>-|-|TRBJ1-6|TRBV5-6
TGTGCCAGCAGCTTCGACAGGTATAATTCACCCCTCCACTTT
CASSFDRYNSPLHF
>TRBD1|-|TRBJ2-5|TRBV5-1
TGCGCCAGCGCGCCAGGGGGCCCCTTGAGAGAGACCCAGTACTTC
CASAPGGPLRETQYF
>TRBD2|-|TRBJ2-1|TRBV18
TGTGCCAGCTCACCGGGACTAGCGGGGGGCCCAGACTACAATGAGCAGTTCTTC
CASSPGLAGGPDYNEQFF